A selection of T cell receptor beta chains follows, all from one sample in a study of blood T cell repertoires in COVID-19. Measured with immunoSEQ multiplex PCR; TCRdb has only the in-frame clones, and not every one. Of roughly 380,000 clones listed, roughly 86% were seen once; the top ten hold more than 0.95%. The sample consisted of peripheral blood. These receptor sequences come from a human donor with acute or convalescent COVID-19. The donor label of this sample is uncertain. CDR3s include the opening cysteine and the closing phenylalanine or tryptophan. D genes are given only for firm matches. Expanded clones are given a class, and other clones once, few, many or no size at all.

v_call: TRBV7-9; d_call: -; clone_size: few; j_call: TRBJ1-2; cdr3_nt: TGTGCCAGCAGCTTATCGTGGACACTAAACTATGGCTACACCTTC; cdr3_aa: CASSLSWTLNYGYTF
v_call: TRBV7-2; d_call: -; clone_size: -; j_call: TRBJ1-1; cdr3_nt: TGTGCCAGCAGCTTAGGGACACGGACCACTGAAGCTTTCTTT; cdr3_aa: CASSLGTRTTEAFF
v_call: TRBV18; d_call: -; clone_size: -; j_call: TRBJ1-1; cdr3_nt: TGTGCCAGCTCCGACAGAATTAACACTGAAGCTTTCTTT; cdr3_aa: CASSDRINTEAFF
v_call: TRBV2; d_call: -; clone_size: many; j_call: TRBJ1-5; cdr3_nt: TGTGCCAGCAGTGATGCCGCAAAGGGGGATGGGCAGCCCCAGCATTTT; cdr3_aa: CASSDAAKGDGQPQHF
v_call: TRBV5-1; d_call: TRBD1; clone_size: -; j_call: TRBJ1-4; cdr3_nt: TGCGCCAGCAGCTTGGAGACAGGGAATGAAAAACTGTTTTTT; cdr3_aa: CASSLETGNEKLFF
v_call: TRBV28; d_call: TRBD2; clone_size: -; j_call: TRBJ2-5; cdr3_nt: TGTGCCAGCAGTCCCCCCGTAGGGGCGGGAGCGCAAGAGACCCAGTACTTC; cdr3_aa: CASSPPVGAGAQETQYF
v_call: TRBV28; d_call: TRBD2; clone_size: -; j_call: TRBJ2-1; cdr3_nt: TGTGCCAGCAGCCTTACGAGCGGGGGGCGCAATGAGCAGTTCTTC; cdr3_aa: CASSLTSGGRNEQFF
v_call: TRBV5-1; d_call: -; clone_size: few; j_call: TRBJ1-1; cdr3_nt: TGCGCCAGCAGCTTAAAGGAGGGGAGAGGCGCTGAAGCTTTCTTT; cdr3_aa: CASSLKEGRGAEAFF
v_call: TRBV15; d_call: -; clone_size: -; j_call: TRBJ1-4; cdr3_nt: TGTGCCACCAGCAGAGACAGGAGGAATGAAAAACTGTTTTTT; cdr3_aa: CATSRDRRNEKLFF
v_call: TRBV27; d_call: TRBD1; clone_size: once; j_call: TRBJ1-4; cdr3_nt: TGTGCCAGCAGCTTTGGACAGGGGGAAGAAAAACTGTTTTTT; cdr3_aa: CASSFGQGEEKLFF
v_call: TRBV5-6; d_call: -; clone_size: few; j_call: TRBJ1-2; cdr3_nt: TGTGCCAGCAGCTTGGTTGCCCTTTCAAGCGGCTACACCTTC; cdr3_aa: CASSLVALSSGYTF
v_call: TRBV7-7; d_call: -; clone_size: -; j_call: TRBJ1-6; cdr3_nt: TGTGCCAGCAGCTTAGGGGAGGGTTCACCCCTCCACTTT; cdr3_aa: CASSLGEGSPLHF
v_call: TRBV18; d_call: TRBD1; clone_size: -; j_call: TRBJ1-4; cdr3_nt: TGTGCCAGCTCCCCAGGACAGGTGAATGAAAAACTGTTTTTT; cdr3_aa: CASSPGQVNEKLFF
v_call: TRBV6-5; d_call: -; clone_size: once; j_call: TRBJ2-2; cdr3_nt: TGTGCCAGCAGTAAAAGCGGAGCGAACACCGGGGAGCTGTTTTTT; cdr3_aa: CASSKSGANTGELFF
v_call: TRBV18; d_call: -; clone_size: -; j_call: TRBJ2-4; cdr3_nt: TGTGCCAGCTCACTCACGAGGGGGAAAAACATTCAGTACTTC; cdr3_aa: CASSLTRGKNIQYF
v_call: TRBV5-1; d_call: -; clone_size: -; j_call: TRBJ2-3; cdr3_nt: TGCGCCAGCAGCCATTTACAGGGGGGGAGCACAGATACGCAGTATTTT; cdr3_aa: CASSHLQGGSTDTQYF
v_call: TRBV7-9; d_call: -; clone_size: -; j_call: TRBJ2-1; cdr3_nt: TGTGCCAGCAGCTTATATTCCTCTTACAATGAGCAGTTCTTC; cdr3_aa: CASSLYSSYNEQFF
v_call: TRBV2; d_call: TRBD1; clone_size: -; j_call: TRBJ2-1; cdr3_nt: TGTGCCAGCACCGTCCCGGGACAGGGGCCAAAGAATGAGCAGTTCTTC; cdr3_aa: CASTVPGQGPKNEQFF
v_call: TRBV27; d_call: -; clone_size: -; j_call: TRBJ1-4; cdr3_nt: TGTGCCAGCAGTTTACTAGCGCACCCTAATGAAAAACTGTTTTTT; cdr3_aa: CASSLLAHPNEKLFF
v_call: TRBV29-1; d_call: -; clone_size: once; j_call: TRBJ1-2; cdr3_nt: TGCAGCGTTGGTAGAGCCAACTATGGCTACACCTTC; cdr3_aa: CSVGRANYGYTF
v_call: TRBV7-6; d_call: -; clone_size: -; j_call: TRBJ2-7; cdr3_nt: TGTGCCAGCAGCTTAGATACCTACGAGCAGTACTTC; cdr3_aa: CASSLDTYEQYF
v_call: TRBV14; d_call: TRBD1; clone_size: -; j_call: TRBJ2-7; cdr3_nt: TGTGCCAGCAGCCAAGATTGGCTCGCCCGGGACAGGGGAACCTACGAGCAGTACTTC; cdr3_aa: CASSQDWLARDRGTYEQYF
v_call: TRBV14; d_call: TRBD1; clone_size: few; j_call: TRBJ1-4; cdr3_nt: TGTGCCAGCAGCCAGGAGTCGGGACAGGGGTTTAATGCCGGTGAAAAACTGTTTTTT; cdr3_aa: CASSQESGQGFNAGEKLFF
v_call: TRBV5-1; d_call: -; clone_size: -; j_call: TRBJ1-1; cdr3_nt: TGCGCCAGCAGCTTAGCTCCTCGGACTGAAGCTTTCTTT; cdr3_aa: CASSLAPRTEAFF
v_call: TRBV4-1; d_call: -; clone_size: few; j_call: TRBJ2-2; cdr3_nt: TGCGCCAGCAGCCTTGGACAATTTAACACCGGGGAGCTGTTTTTT; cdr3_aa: CASSLGQFNTGELFF
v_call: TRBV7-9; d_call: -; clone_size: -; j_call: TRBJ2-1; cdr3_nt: TGTGCCAGCAGCCTCCGGGGGCGGGGGAAAAACAATGAGCAGTTCTTC; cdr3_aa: CASSLRGRGKNNEQFF